This T cell receptor (beta chain) was retrieved from a study of T cells in Graves' hyperthyroidism and ophthalmopathy. Inclusion characteristics of ophthalmopathy patients comprised a Clinical Activity Score of at least 3, a NOSPECS grade of at least 4, and duration under 3 months. Trimming shortened V by 5 bases and J by 5 bases, and 16 bases separated the two germline ends. Looked up from germline, CDR1 is SGHTA and CDR2 is FQGNSA. CDR3 length: 15 residues. RNA transcripts were the template for amplifying TCR beta CDR3 regions. The primer set for the first-round RT-PCR of the TCR CDR3 was HTBI. TCRdb re-derived calls from the multiplex PCR reads in MiXCR, one entry per CDR3 protein. The sample carries almost 500,000 distinct CDR3 sequences, approximately 23% recorded once. Study findings and constraints: A model of 13 V-J features distinguished ophthalmopathy from stable hyperthyroidism. Ophthalmopathy was predicted by the model a median of 6.5 months ahead of onset.

This clonotype turned up a few times. What it binds is not known. The chain links TRBV7-2 to TRBJ1-5; maybe TRBD1 (6 bases). The TCR originated in a woman in her 70s with Graves' ophthalmopathy. Sequenced material: blood. CDR3 amino acids: CASSPPGGGDQPQHF. The CDR3 region has the DNA TGTGCCAGCAGCCCGCCCGGGGGGGGCGATCAGCCCCAGCATTTT.